The rows below give T cell receptor beta chains drawn from one sample of a study of CD8+ T cells in alopecia areata. The method was immunoSEQ multiplex PCR; TCRdb's version includes in-frame clones alone and lacks a portion of them. Among approximately 59,000 clones listed, approximately 43% were seen once. Sequenced material: CD8+ T cells sorted from blood, taken at week 0. The source of these receptors is a human donor with alopecia areata. CDR3s include the opening cysteine and the closing phenylalanine or tryptophan. Some rows mark clone size as missing; the rest say once, few, many or name a class of expanded clone.

v_gene: TRBV11-2; j_gene: TRBJ2-5; abundance: -; CDR3aa: CASSLDSRRGKETQYF
v_gene: TRBV2; j_gene: TRBJ2-3; abundance: few; CDR3aa: CASSPRYPSTDTQYF
v_gene: TRBV19; j_gene: TRBJ1-1; abundance: few; CDR3aa: CATQEGANTEAFF
v_gene: TRBV29-1; j_gene: TRBJ2-1; abundance: few; CDR3aa: CSVAQGRLNEQFF
v_gene: TRBV5-4; j_gene: TRBJ2-7; abundance: few; CDR3aa: CASSLGVGEEAYEQYF
v_gene: TRBV29-1; j_gene: TRBJ2-1; abundance: -; CDR3aa: CSVVGATSGLSYNEQFF
v_gene: TRBV19; j_gene: TRBJ1-1; abundance: few; CDR3aa: CASQVQGFGTEAFF
v_gene: TRBV7-9; j_gene: TRBJ2-7; abundance: -; CDR3aa: CATSSPTSDTYEQYF
v_gene: TRBV9; j_gene: TRBJ2-2; abundance: -; CDR3aa: CASSAAAGAVTGELFF
v_gene: TRBV27; j_gene: TRBJ1-2; abundance: -; CDR3aa: CASSTGFYYGYTF
v_gene: TRBV6-6; j_gene: TRBJ1-1; abundance: few; CDR3aa: CASSLVGTEAFF
v_gene: TRBV29-1; j_gene: TRBJ2-2; abundance: few; CDR3aa: CSVPGQGQHTGELFF
v_gene: TRBV27; j_gene: TRBJ2-7; abundance: -; CDR3aa: CASSAPTGSRGHEQYF
v_gene: TRBV28; j_gene: TRBJ2-7; abundance: -; CDR3aa: CASSARDTSYEQYF
v_gene: TRBV5-4; j_gene: TRBJ2-1; abundance: -; CDR3aa: CASSSDYNEQFF
v_gene: TRBV6-1; j_gene: TRBJ2-1; abundance: -; CDR3aa: CASDRDSYNEQFF
v_gene: TRBV14; j_gene: TRBJ2-7; abundance: -; CDR3aa: CASSPGLAGAYEQYF
v_gene: TRBV29-1; j_gene: TRBJ2-1; abundance: -; CDR3aa: CSAEGLVTYNEQFF
v_gene: TRBV4-1; j_gene: TRBJ2-2; abundance: -; CDR3aa: CASSQVKGTGELFF
v_gene: TRBV5-4; j_gene: TRBJ2-3; abundance: few; CDR3aa: CASSVRDRTTDTQYF
v_gene: TRBV29-1; j_gene: TRBJ1-1; abundance: -; CDR3aa: CSVDGVTRDTEAFF
v_gene: TRBV4-3; j_gene: TRBJ2-7; abundance: -; CDR3aa: CASSQNVGIEQYF
v_gene: TRBV9; j_gene: TRBJ2-2; abundance: once; CDR3aa: CASRVGGSIYTGELFF
v_gene: TRBV29-1; j_gene: TRBJ1-2; abundance: -; CDR3aa: CSVSGAGFGYTF
v_gene: TRBV29-1; j_gene: TRBJ2-3; abundance: few; CDR3aa: CSVQTGSDTQYF
v_gene: TRBV7-8; j_gene: TRBJ2-3; abundance: many; CDR3aa: CASSLLDTQYF
v_gene: TRBV6-1; j_gene: TRBJ1-1; abundance: -; CDR3aa: CASSHPTASTEAFF
v_gene: TRBV27; j_gene: TRBJ2-6; abundance: -; CDR3aa: CASSFLDSSGANVLTF
v_gene: TRBV29-1; j_gene: TRBJ2-7; abundance: few; CDR3aa: CSVVGLAEAYEQYF
v_gene: TRBV9; j_gene: TRBJ2-2; abundance: few; CDR3aa: CASSPTSGLNTGELFF
v_gene: TRBV23-1; j_gene: TRBJ2-5; abundance: -; CDR3aa: CASSQSSGRETQYF
v_gene: TRBV30; j_gene: TRBJ1-5; abundance: -; CDR3aa: CAWSVEGVYQPQHF
v_gene: TRBV19; j_gene: TRBJ2-7; abundance: -; CDR3aa: CASSPGVGDGYEQYF
v_gene: TRBV27; j_gene: TRBJ2-5; abundance: -; CDR3aa: CASRPPGLAGTQTQYF
v_gene: TRBV7-9; j_gene: TRBJ2-3; abundance: once; CDR3aa: CASSSPSGVHTDTQYF
v_gene: TRBV29-1; j_gene: TRBJ1-1; abundance: -; CDR3aa: CSVPGTGIGTEAFF
v_gene: TRBV27; j_gene: TRBJ1-1; abundance: once; CDR3aa: CASSYSGNPTEAFF
v_gene: TRBV12-5; j_gene: TRBJ2-2; abundance: -; CDR3aa: CASGLDAGELFF
v_gene: TRBV19; j_gene: TRBJ2-1; abundance: -; CDR3aa: CASSITNRFSEQFF
v_gene: TRBV7-9; j_gene: TRBJ2-2; abundance: -; CDR3aa: CASSPRQVLNTGELFF
v_gene: TRBV7-9; j_gene: TRBJ2-2; abundance: few; CDR3aa: CASSSTGAGTGELFF
v_gene: TRBV5-6; j_gene: TRBJ1-1; abundance: -; CDR3aa: CASSLSPNTEAFF
v_gene: TRBV2; j_gene: TRBJ1-2; abundance: -; CDR3aa: CASSEWDGPNYGYTF
v_gene: TRBV9; j_gene: TRBJ2-3; abundance: -; CDR3aa: CASSVRAGDGTDTQYF
v_gene: TRBV9; j_gene: TRBJ2-7; abundance: -; CDR3aa: CASSGGQSSSYEQYF
v_gene: TRBV11-2; j_gene: TRBJ2-1; abundance: -; CDR3aa: CASSLDPAHEQFF
v_gene: TRBV5-1; j_gene: TRBJ2-5; abundance: -; CDR3aa: CASSQGTGSETQYF
v_gene: TRBV7-9; j_gene: TRBJ2-7; abundance: -; CDR3aa: CASSLSTVTYEQYF
v_gene: TRBV4-1; j_gene: TRBJ1-5; abundance: -; CDR3aa: CASSQDRYQPQHF
v_gene: TRBV13; j_gene: TRBJ2-1; abundance: -; CDR3aa: CASGLGAYNEQFF
v_gene: TRBV29-1; j_gene: TRBJ1-1; abundance: -; CDR3aa: CSVEGGNTEAFF
v_gene: TRBV6-1; j_gene: TRBJ2-2; abundance: once; CDR3aa: CASNLRASGNGELFF
v_gene: TRBV18; j_gene: TRBJ1-2; abundance: -; CDR3aa: CASSPPDSPRDYTF
v_gene: TRBV4-1; j_gene: TRBJ2-5; abundance: -; CDR3aa: CASSQEGGGRAQETQYF
v_gene: TRBV29-1; j_gene: TRBJ2-2; abundance: many; CDR3aa: CSVNRGGELFF
v_gene: TRBV9; j_gene: TRBJ2-7; abundance: many; CDR3aa: CASSVVGRLAGYLYEQYF
v_gene: TRBV4-1; j_gene: TRBJ1-1; abundance: -; CDR3aa: CASSQGGGGNTEAFF
v_gene: TRBV15; j_gene: TRBJ1-5; abundance: -; CDR3aa: CATSRDLDRASTGGQPQHF
v_gene: TRBV6-5; j_gene: TRBJ2-1; abundance: few; CDR3aa: CASSYSILALNEQFF
v_gene: TRBV9; j_gene: TRBJ2-1; abundance: -; CDR3aa: CASSGGLAANEQFF